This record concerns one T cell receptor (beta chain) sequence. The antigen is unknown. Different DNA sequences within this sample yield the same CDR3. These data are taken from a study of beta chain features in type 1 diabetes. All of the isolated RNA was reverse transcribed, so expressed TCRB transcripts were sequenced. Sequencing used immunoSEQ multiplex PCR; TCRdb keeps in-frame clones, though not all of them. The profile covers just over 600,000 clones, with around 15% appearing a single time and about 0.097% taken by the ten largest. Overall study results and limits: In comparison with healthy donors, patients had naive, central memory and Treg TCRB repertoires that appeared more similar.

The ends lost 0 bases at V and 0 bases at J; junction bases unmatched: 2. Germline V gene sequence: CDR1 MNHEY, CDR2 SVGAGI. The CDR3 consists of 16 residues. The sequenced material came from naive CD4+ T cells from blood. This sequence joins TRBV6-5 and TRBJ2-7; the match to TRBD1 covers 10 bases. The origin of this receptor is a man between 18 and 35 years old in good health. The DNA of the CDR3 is TGTGCCAGCAGTTACTCTAGGGACAGGGGCTCCTACGAGCAGTACTTC. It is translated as CASSYSRDRGSYEQYF.